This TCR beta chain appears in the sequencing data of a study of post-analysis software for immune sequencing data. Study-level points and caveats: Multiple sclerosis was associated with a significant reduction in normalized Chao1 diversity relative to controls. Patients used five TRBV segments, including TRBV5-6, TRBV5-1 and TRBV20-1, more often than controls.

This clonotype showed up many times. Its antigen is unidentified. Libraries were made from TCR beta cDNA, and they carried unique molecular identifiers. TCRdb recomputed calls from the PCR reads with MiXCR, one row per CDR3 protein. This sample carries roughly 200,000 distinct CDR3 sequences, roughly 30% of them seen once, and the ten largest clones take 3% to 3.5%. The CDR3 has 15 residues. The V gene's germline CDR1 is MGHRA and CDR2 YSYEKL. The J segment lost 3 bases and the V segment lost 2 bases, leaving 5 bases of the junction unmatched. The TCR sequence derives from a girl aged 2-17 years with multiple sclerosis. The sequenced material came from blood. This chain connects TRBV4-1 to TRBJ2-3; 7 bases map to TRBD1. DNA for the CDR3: TGCGCCAGCAGCCAACCGACAGGGCGAACAGATACGCAGTATTTT. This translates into CASSQPTGRTDTQYF.